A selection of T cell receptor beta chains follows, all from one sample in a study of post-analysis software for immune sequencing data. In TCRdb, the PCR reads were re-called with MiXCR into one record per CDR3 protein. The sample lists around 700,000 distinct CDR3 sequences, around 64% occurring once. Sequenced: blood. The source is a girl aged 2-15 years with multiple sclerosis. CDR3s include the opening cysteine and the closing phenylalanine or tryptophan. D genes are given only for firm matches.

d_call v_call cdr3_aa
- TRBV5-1 CAPLGRENIQYF
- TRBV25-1 CASSRNGYNEQFF
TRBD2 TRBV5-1 CASSGGTSGYNEQFF
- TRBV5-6 CASSWGPAGELFF
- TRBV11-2 CASSFTPGLGKNIQYF
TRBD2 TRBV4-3 CASSQSGSGGITDTQYF
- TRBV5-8 CASSSGLSNTDTQYF
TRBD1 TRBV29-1 CSVETGLTDTQYF
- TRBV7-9 CASSPAGAGGQETQYF
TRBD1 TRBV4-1 CASSQGAQGTTYGYTF
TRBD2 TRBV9 CASSGTSGTGPTRTQYF
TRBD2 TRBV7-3 CASSLILGGRSTDTQYF
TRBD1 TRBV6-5 CASTNGDRGINGYTF
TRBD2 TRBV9 CASSATGTTEYNEQFF
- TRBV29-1 CSATEIRGPYNEQFF
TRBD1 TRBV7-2 CASSLETGPGFF
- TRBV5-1 CASSLYLGEDDEQFF
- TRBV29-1 CSVDGSPSYNEQFF
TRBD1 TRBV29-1 CSVQGAVSSGYTF
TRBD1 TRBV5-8 CASSLWDSRYGYTF
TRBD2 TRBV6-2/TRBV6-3 CASIRGVSTDTQYF
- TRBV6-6 CASSPTISGANVLTF
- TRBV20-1 CSAIQGDQPQHF
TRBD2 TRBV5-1 CASSLGRRESHEQFF
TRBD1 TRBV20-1 CSARGQGGTEAFF
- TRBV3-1 CASTRGAFSYNEQFF
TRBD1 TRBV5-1 CASSTGTAPTDTQYF
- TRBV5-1 CASSRPGEDTKYF
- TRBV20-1 CSASGGSETQYF
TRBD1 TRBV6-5 CASSLRDREQPQHF
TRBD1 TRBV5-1 CASSPGQGTIDIQYF